This T cell receptor (beta chain) was captured by sequencing in a study of cytotoxic CD8 clonotypes in ibrutinib-treated CLL. The CDR3 is 15 residues long. V shed 4 bases and J shed 5 bases, with 15 bases lying between them. The V gene's germline CDR1 is SGHTA and CDR2 FQGTGA. Sequenced by immunoSEQ multiplex PCR; TCRdb stores in-frame clones only, minus some. The data hold about 140,000 clones, with approximately 90% observed a single time. J is TRBJ2-1 and V is TRBV7-3; TRBD2 is a possible D gene (6 bases). Specimen: PBMCs, collected after 12 months of ibrutinib treatment. The sequence was obtained from a human donor with chronic lymphocytic leukemia. Written as DNA, the CDR3 is TGTGCCAGCAGCTCCTCGGGCGGGACCGACAATGAGCAGTTCTTC. Encoded protein: CASSSSGGTDNEQFF.